Below are 7 T cell receptor beta chains sequenced from a single sample in a study of spatial heterogeneity in lung cancer. Each CDR3 protein gets one entry after TCRdb re-called the 5' RACE reads with MiXCR. Among some 30,000 distinct CDR3 sequences, 10% were seen once, and the ten largest hold 25% to 35%. As for time point: blood at routine non-recurrence follow-up after resection. The sequences come from PBMCs, collected at follow-up. The receptors shown here come from a female donor with early-stage non-small cell lung cancer.

This clonotype has ten or more counts. This rearrangement joins TRBV9 to TRBJ2-5; D is uncertain. Germline V gene lookup returns CDR1 SGDLS and CDR2 YYNGEE. This CDR3 has 13 amino acids. The ends were cut back, 0 bases at V and 5 bases at J, with 8 bases in the middle. CDR3 loop: CASSVESLETQYF. The CDR3 DNA reads as TGTGCCAGCAGCGTAGAGAGTTTGGAGACCCAGTACTTC.

This clonotype has just a few counts. This chain uses TRBV28 with TRBJ2-7; no firm D call. The V end was cut by 4 bases, the J end by 3 bases, with 4 bases between. The germline V gene encodes CDR1 MDHEN and CDR2 SYDVKM. This CDR3 is 11 amino acids long. The CDR3 coding sequence is TGTGCCAGCAGTTCGCACTACGAGCAGTACTTC. This gives the protein CASSSHYEQYF.

Remarks on this clonotype: A read error may be the cause here, since a much bigger clone is one base away. V gene TRBV29-1 combines with J gene TRBJ2-3; the match to TRBD2 covers 11 bases. The V gene end was trimmed by 6 bases and the J gene end by 2 bases; junction bases not matched to a gene: 7. Germline values: CDR1 SQVTM, CDR2 ANQGSEA. CDR3 length equals 15 residues. CDR3 in amino acids: CSVPSGGTNTDTQYF. CDR3 nucleotide sequence: TGCAGCGTCCCTAGCGGGGGGACCAACACAGATACGCAGTATTTT.

Only one count was recorded for this clonotype. Here the CDR3 omits its conserved ending phenylalanine or tryptophan, so a read error is the likely source. The CDR3 is CASSRGSYEQYL. The CDR3 region has the DNA TGTGCCAGCAGCAGGGGCTCCTACGAGCAGTACCTC. The chain joins TRBV6-6 to TRBJ2-7; a possible D gene is TRBD1 (6 bases). The CDR3 spans 12 residues. From germline, CDR1 is MNHNY and CDR2 SVGAGI (reference sequence). Between the trimmed V and J ends, which lost 6 bases and 0 bases, there was a span of 6 bases.

This rearrangement joins TRBV20-1 to TRBJ2-7, with a weak D call TRBD1 (7 bases). The CDR3 has 13 amino acids. V lost 3 bases, J lost 4 bases, and 13 bases lay in between. Germline V gene sequence: CDR1 DFQATT, CDR2 SNEGSKA (reference sequence). The CDR3 coding sequence is TGCAGTGCTAGGGAGGGGGCGCTTTACGAGCAGTACTTC. It encodes CSAREGALYEQYF.

There are a few counts of this clonotype. V gene TRBV5-4 combines with J gene TRBJ1-4, with 8 bases fitting TRBD1. After removal of 4 bases from V and 4 bases from J, the junction contained 6 bases not matched to a gene. Per the germline V gene, CDR1 is SGHNT and CDR2 is YYREEE (reference sequence). The CDR3 has 15 residues. The CDR3 protein is CASSTGGRNNEKLFF. For the CDR3, the DNA is TGTGCCAGCAGCACAGGGGGAAGGAATAATGAAAAACTGTTTTTT.

This chain uses TRBV6-1 with TRBJ1-1; TRBD1 is a possible D gene (5 bases). V dropped 3 bases and J dropped 4 bases, with 12 bases sitting between them. Germline CDR1 and CDR2: MNHNS and SASEGT. This CDR3 is 14 amino acids long. CDR3 protein: CASSDRLGATEAFF. The CDR3 DNA sequence: TGTGCCAGCAGTGATAGACTAGGGGCCACTGAAGCTTTCTTT.